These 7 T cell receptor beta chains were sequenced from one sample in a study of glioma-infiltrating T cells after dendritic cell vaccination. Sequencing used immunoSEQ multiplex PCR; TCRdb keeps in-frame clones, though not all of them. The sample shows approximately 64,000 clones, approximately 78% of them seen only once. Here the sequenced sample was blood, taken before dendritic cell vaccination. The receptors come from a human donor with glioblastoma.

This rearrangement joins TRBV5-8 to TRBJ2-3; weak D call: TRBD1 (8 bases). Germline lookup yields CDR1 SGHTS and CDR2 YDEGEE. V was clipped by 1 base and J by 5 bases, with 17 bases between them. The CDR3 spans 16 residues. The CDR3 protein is CASSLLAAGGRDTQYF. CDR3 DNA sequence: TGTGCCAGCAGCTTGCTAGCGGCAGGGGGCAGAGATACGCAGTATTTT. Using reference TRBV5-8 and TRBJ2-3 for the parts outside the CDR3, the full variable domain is EAGVTQSPTHLIKTRGQQATLRCSPISGHTSVYWYQQALGLGLQFLLWYDEGEERNRGNFPPRFSGRQFPNYSSELNVNALELEDSALYLCASSLLAAGGRDTQYFGPGTRLTVL.

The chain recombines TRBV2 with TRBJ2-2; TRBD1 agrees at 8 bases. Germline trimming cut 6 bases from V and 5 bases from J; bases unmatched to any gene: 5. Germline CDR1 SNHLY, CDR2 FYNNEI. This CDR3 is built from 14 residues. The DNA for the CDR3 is TGTGCCAGCAGGCAGGGGGCGGGAACCGGGGAGCTGTTTTTT. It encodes CASRQGAGTGELFF. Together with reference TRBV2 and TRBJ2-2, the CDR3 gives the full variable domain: EPEVTQTPSHQVTQMGQEVILRCVPISNHLYFYWYRQILGQKVEFLVSFYNNEISEKSEIFDDQFSVERPDGSNFTLKIRSTKLEDSAMYFCASRQGAGTGELFFGEGSRLTVL.

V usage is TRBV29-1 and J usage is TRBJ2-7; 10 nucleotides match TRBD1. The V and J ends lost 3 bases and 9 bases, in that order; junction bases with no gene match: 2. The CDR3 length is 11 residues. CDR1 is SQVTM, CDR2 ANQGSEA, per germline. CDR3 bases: TGCAGCGTTGAGACAGGGGGCGCGCAGTACTTC. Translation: CSVETGGAQYF.

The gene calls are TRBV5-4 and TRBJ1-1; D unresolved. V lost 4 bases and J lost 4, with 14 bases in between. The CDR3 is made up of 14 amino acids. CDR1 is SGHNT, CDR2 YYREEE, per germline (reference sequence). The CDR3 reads CASSREAGSTEAFF. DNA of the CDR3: TGTGCCAGCAGCCGGGAGGCCGGGAGCACTGAAGCTTTCTTT.

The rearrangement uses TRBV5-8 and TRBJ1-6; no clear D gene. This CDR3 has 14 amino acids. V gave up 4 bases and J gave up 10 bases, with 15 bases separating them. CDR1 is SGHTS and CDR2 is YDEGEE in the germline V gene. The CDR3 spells CASSPREVGSPLHF. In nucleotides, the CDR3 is TGTGCCAGCAGCCCGCGGGAGGTCGGATCACCCCTCCACTTT.

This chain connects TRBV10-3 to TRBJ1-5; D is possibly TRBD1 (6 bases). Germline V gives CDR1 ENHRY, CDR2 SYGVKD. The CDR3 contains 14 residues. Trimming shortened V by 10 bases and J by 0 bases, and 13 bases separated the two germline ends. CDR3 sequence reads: CATRQVYSNQPQHF. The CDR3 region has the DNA TGTGCCACCCGACAGGTTTATAGCAATCAGCCCCAGCATTTT.

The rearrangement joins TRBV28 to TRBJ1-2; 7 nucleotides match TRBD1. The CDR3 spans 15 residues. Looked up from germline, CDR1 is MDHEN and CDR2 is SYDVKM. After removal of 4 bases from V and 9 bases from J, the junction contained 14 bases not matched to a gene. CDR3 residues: CASSSPPGQAFSYTF. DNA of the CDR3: TGTGCCAGCAGTTCCCCCCCCGGACAGGCGTTTAGCTACACCTTC.